This passage covers 8 T cell receptor beta chains from one sample sequenced in a study of cytomegalovirus exposure and HLA in healthy donors (dated by TCRdb to 2015 to 2018). The library was prepared using the immunoSEQ multiplex PCR assay. For the multiplex PCR, a mixture combining 60 forward primers for TCR Vbeta segments and 13 reverse primers for TCR Jbeta segments was used. TCRdb provides this immuneACCESS table in a form limited to in-frame rearrangements. Some clones are lacking; in checked studies, under half of them reflect an unresolved V gene, and why the rest are absent is not known. In all, the sample holds just over 150,000 clones, and 70% to 90% of those were seen once. The ten largest clones represent just under 2% of the sample. Sequencing used PBMCs. These TCRs come from a woman under 30 in good health and CMV-seronegative.

The chain links TRBV6-5 to TRBJ1-2, with D tentatively TRBD1 (5 bases). The CDR3 runs to 13 residues. The germline CDR1 and CDR2 sequences are MNHEY and SVGAGI. The chain's CDR3 is CASGLDSHYGYTF. CDR3 coding DNA: TGTGCTAGCGGGCTTGACAGTCACTATGGCTACACCTTC.

The chain joins TRBV18 to TRBJ1-2; 8 bases are shared with TRBD1. Trimming removed 4 bases from V and 4 bases from J; junction bases left unmatched: 5. Germline CDR1 KGHSH, CDR2 LQKENI. This CDR3 has 14 amino acids. The CDR3 coding sequence is TGTGCCAGCTCACAAGGACAGGGCCGCTATGGCTACACCTTC. Amino acid sequence: CASSQGQGRYGYTF. Using reference TRBV18 and TRBJ1-2 for the parts outside the CDR3, the full variable domain is NAGVMQNPRHLVRRRGQEARLRCSPMKGHSHVYWYRQLPEEGLKFMVYLQKENIIDESGMPKERFSAEFPKEGPSILRIQQVVRGDSAAYFCASSQGQGRYGYTFGSGTRLTVV.

This clone has only one observation. The chain combines TRBV28 with TRBJ1-4, with D possibly being TRBD1 (5 bases). Trimming shortened V by 4 bases and J by 4 bases, and 10 bases separated the two germline ends. The germline CDR1 and CDR2 sequences are MDHEN and SYDVKM. The CDR3 spans 14 residues. Here the CDR3 reads CASSWGRSNEKLFF. DNA for the CDR3: TGTGCCAGCAGTTGGGGCAGAAGTAATGAAAAACTGTTTTTT.

In this sample, this clone turned up once. The chain employs TRBV28 and TRBJ2-7, with no clear D. The germline V gene has CDR1 MDHEN and CDR2 SYDVKM. The CDR3 spans 12 residues. V was clipped by 5 bases and J by 3 bases, with 8 bases between them. The CDR3 DNA sequence: TGTGCCAGCAGTCCTGCGGACTACGAGCAGTACTTC. This gives the protein CASSPADYEQYF.

The chain recombines TRBV7-9 with TRBJ1-2; D is perhaps TRBD1 (6 bases). Per the germline V gene, CDR1 is SEHNR and CDR2 is FQNEAQ (reference sequence). The germline V and J ends were trimmed by 4 bases and 1 base, with 13 bases remaining between them. The CDR3 extends over 15 amino acids. The CDR3 region is CASSSWTEHNYGYTF. The CDR3 DNA is TGTGCCAGCAGCTCGTGGACAGAACATAACTATGGCTACACCTTC.

This clone came up once. Other DNA sequences of this sample code for an identical CDR3. This chain links TRBV25-1 with TRBJ1-1; D remains ambiguous. The CDR3 is 14 amino acids. Germline lookup yields CDR1 MGHDK and CDR2 SYGVNS. V was shortened by 0 bases and J by 4 bases, with 9 bases between the two germline ends. The CDR3 spells CASSEYQEGTEAFF. The CDR3 coding sequence is TGTGCCAGCAGTGAATATCAGGAAGGCACTGAAGCTTTCTTT.

The chain is built from TRBV6-6 and TRBJ2-1, with 7 bases fitting TRBD1. The CDR3 is 14 residues long. In germline, CDR1 is MNHNY, CDR2 SVGAGI (reference sequence). V gave up 4 bases and J gave up 1 base; unmatched junction bases: 1. CDR3 DNA: TGTGCCAGCAGTTTGGGACAGTCCTACAATGAGCAGTTCTTC. It yields the protein CASSLGQSYNEQFF.

V and J are TRBV18 and TRBJ2-5; TRBD1 aligns across 12 bases. There are 16 residues in the CDR3. The germline gives CDR1 KGHSH, CDR2 LQKENI. The J segment lost 5 bases and the V segment lost 2 bases, leaving 6 bases of the junction unmatched. In nucleotides, the CDR3 is TGTGCCAGCTCACCAACGGGACAGGGGGCTCGGGAGACCCAGTACTTC. It yields the protein CASSPTGQGARETQYF.